This TCR beta chain came from a study of T cell responses to AZD1222 COVID-19 vaccine. About the research overall: Pooling of second doses given at about 4 or about 12 weeks was done. Study-level findings and limits: Unmutated variant regions reportedly attract nearly half of all spike-specific TCRs. At study baseline, merely several AZD1222 recipients were seropositive.

V was shortened by 0 bases and J by 3 bases, with 18 bases between the two germline ends. The CDR3 consists of 17 residues. CDR1 LNHDA and CDR2 SQIVND come from the germline V gene (reference sequence). Only in-frame clones appear in the TCRdb table, and some are missing; sequencing was by immunoSEQ multiplex PCR. The data show approximately 150,000 clones, nearly 95% seen once. Turning to this clone: Antigen unknown.

Sample: peripheral blood, taken on day 0 of AZD1222 vaccination. The genes are TRBV19 and TRBJ2-7, with D perhaps TRBD2 (6 bases). The sequence came from an adult in good health. This chain's CDR3 is CASSIEVGSGYLYEQYF. The DNA of the CDR3 is TGTGCCAGTAGTATAGAGGTCGGGAGCGGATACCTCTACGAGCAGTACTTC. The full variable domain, completed using reference TRBV19 and TRBJ2-7, is DGGITQSPKYLFRKEGQNVTLSCEQNLNHDAMYWYRQDPGQGLRLIYYSQIVNDFQKGDIAEGYSVSREKKESFPLTVTSAQKNPTAFYLCASSIEVGSGYLYEQYFGPGTRLTVT.